The rows below give T cell receptor beta chains drawn from one sample of a study of T cells in Graves' hyperthyroidism and ophthalmopathy. TCRdb redid the calling of the multiplex PCR reads with MiXCR, one entry per CDR3 protein. The repertoire holds about 640,000 distinct CDR3 sequences, with less than 25% as singletons. Sample: blood. Every receptor here comes from a man aged 25-45 years with Graves' ophthalmopathy. Each CDR3 is given with its conserved first and last residue. The order of the fields is V gene, clone size, CDR3 length, J gene, D gene, CDR3 DNA, CDR3 protein. D genes are given only for firm matches. Clone size is given for some rows only: seen once, a few or many times, or a class if the clone is expanded.

TRBV28	few	11	TRBJ2-1	-	TGTGCCAGCAGTATAACTACAGAGCAGTTCTTC	CASSITTEQFF
TRBV24-1	-	15	TRBJ2-2	-	TGTGCCACCAGTGATATCGGACAGAACACCGGGGAGCTGTTTTTT	CATSDIGQNTGELFF
TRBV28	many	15	TRBJ1-5	-	TGTGCCAGCGCAGTGGGGGGCGCGGGCAATCAGCCCCAGCATTTT	CASAVGGAGNQPQHF
TRBV27	few	12	TRBJ2-7	-	TGTGCCAGCACCCTAGGGCCTTGGGAGCAGTACTTC	CASTLGPWEQYF
TRBV7-3	-	17	TRBJ2-3	TRBD2	TGTGCCAGCAGCTTAATCCGAACTAGCGGGAGGGCAGATACGCAGTATTTT	CASSLIRTSGRADTQYF
TRBV3-1	many	15	TRBJ1-2	-	TGTGCCAGCAGCCGCGCTGACCGCTACGTCGATGGCTACACCTTC	CASSRADRYVDGYTF
TRBV20-1	few	14	TRBJ1-1	-	TGCAGTGCTAGAGACCGAACAGGGACCACTGAAGCTTTCTTT	CSARDRTGTTEAFF
TRBV6-1	few	11	TRBJ2-7	-	TGTGCCAGCAGTAAGGGGGACGAGCAGTACTTC	CASSKGDEQYF
TRBV19	-	13	TRBJ2-7	-	TGTGCCAGTAGTATGGCCTTGGGGAGCGAGCAGTACTTC	CASSMALGSEQYF
TRBV27	few	15	TRBJ2-1	-	TGTGCCAGCACTTTCAGCGGGCCCACCTACAATGAGCAGTTCTTC	CASTFSGPTYNEQFF
TRBV28	many	15	TRBJ1-6	TRBD1	TGTGCCAGCAGTTCCTCGGGACAGGGGGAATCACCCCTCCACTTT	CASSSSGQGESPLHF
TRBV6-5	few	11	TRBJ1-1	-	TGTGCCAGCAAGTTCCAAGGGAAAGCTTTCTTT	CASKFQGKAFF
TRBV28	many	15	TRBJ2-5	TRBD2	TGTGCCAGCAGCCCGGGCGGCGGGGGGCAAGAGACCCAGTACTTC	CASSPGGGGQETQYF
TRBV7-9	-	15	TRBJ2-7	-	TGTGCCAGCAGCTTCCGAGGAGGGCCCTCCTACGAGCAGTACTTC	CASSFRGGPSYEQYF
TRBV2	few	14	TRBJ2-5	TRBD1	TGTGCCAGCAGTGGGGGGACAGGGAAAGAGACCCAGTACTTC	CASSGGTGKETQYF
TRBV27	-	13	TRBJ2-7	-	TGTGCCAGCAGTTTAACCAGGAACTACGAGCAGTACTTC	CASSLTRNYEQYF
TRBV6-2/TRBV6-3	few	16	TRBJ2-1	-	TGTGCCAGCAGTACAAGTAGGAGGGGATCGACATATGAGCAGTTCTTC	CASSTSRRGSTYEQFF
TRBV7-9	-	18	TRBJ2-3	TRBD2	TGTGCCAGCAGCTTAGGAACACTAGCGGGAAGGTCGACAGATACGCAGTATTTT	CASSLGTLAGRSTDTQYF
TRBV18	many	14	TRBJ2-7	-	TGTGCCAGCTCACCCACCAACGGTGGTTACGAGCAGTACTTC	CASSPTNGGYEQYF